This record looks at one TCR beta chain sequence and its context. Its antigen is unknown. Base qualities are not at hand, and no much larger clone is one base apart. This sample includes further DNA sequences coding for the same CDR3. These data are taken from a study of shared clonotypes between healthy human individuals (dated by TCRdb to between 2020 and 2021). At the level of the whole study: The cohort included three men and two women between 18 and 49 years of age. To estimate repertoire size and how much clonotype sharing occurs between individuals, the study deeply sequenced the blood TCR repertoires of five healthy adults. To increase sequencing depth and limit assay-specific biases, different laboratories used diverse techniques to prepare libraries and sequence TCR repertoires. Per donor, leukapheresis produced somewhere between about 0.9 and 10 billion PBMCs. For each donor, three plates each were used for CD4 naive and CD4 memory, two plates were used for CD8 naive, and one plate was used for CD8 memory. General conclusions and limits of the study: When a handful of donors were compared, the shared fraction of clonotypes was about 5.2% for naive CD4, about 4% for naive CD8, 2.3% for memory CD4, and around 0.37% for memory CD8. Naive subsets generally had larger estimated clonotype richness than memory subsets. The genetic and exposure-history diversity represented was limited by the small number of donors. Compared with non-shared clonotypes, clonotypes shared by all four sorted-subset donors had higher generation probabilities. Incomplete sequencing was indicated by rarefaction of sorted-subset datasets, despite the large sequencing depth. Pairwise subsampling indicated that sequencing depth was expected to affect the degree of clonotype sharing among donors. Sampling was restricted to blood, and TCR repertoires in tissue are likely to differ from TCR repertoires in blood.

V gives up 3 bases and J gives up 5 bases, and the segment between their germline ends measures 7 bases. The germline V gene gives CDR1 as KGHSH and CDR2 as LQKENI. Spanning cysteine to phenylalanine, the CDR3 consists of 12 amino acids. Here the CDR3 DNA is all that survives: 36 bases in frame from base 1. Using the deep immunoSEQ assay, TCR CDR3 regions were amplified from genomic DNA by multiplex PCR. Extracted genomic DNA from each cell subset was distributed evenly across all wells of several immunoSEQ 96-well plates, and each plate was treated as a replicate. For sorted subsets, each replicate PCR was loaded with approximately 0.2 ug genomic DNA, equivalent to some 31,000 T cell genomes. Purified libraries were measured with a Qubit 3.0 fluorometer, size-checked on a Bioanalyzer 2100, and measured again with the KAPA Library Quantification kit. Every immunoSEQ 96-well plate was sequenced on a separate single-read 150-cycle Illumina NextSeq 550 flow cell. The authors processed their data as follows. Because only junctional sequences without quality scores were contained in the immunoSEQ output, filtering matching that applied to full-length reads could not be performed. Sequences were annotated with PyIR, a Python wrapper for IgBLAST v1.9, using IMGT germline references to assign V/J genes and CDR3. Any read was removed if the V/J assignment was weak (E-value above 1e-6), the CDR3 was missing, or the read contained stop codons, out-of-frame junctions, or ambiguous translated residues. V3J clonotypes were defined as sequences sharing an identical inferred V gene, J gene, and CDR3 amino acid sequence. The percentage overlap between two repertoires was calculated by dividing the number of shared unique clonotypes by the size of the smaller repertoire. RTK rarefaction, the Chao1 estimator, and Recon v2.1 estimates of unobserved clonotypes were used to assess repertoire richness. For all TCRbeta clonotypes obtained by the gDNA method from a few donors, generation probabilities were computed with OLGA. TCRdb limited this immuneACCESS table to in-frame rearrangements with V and J called. A share of clones is missing; checked studies link under half to unresolved V genes, and the rest is unexplained. V and J calls and clone size are as listed in that table; D and trimming were resolved from the DNA. The sample yields about 2.1 million clones; about 93% were counted once. 1.5% to 2% of the sample belongs to the ten largest clones.

CD8 naive samples were obtained by positive selection for CCR7 among CD45RO-negative cells, yielding a CD45RA+CCR7+ population from which TemRA cells were excluded. Donors were healthy HIV-negative adults with no recently reported acute infections or vaccinations. Every donor was a Caucasian adult residing in Nashville, Tennessee, USA. After blood collection by leukapheresis, PBMCs were isolated using Ficoll-Histopaque density gradient centrifugation and then cryopreserved in the vapor phase of liquid nitrogen. Analytical flow cytometry was used to check the purity and quantity of each magnetically sorted T cell population. Each sorted fraction had its genomic DNA isolated and then quantified by UV absorbance on a Nanodrop 2000c.

Sequencing was done on a sample of naive CD8+ T cells from PBMCs. What the cell subset or site label conveys for this sample: CD45RA+CCR7+. The clonotype comes from a man aged 18-30 years in good health. Some clones in this sample may be carry-over from other donors' samples. The chain is made from TRBV18 and TRBJ2-5; no D gene call is confident. The CDR3 amino acid sequence is: CASSPGRETQYF. The bases are TGTGCCAGCTCACCTGGCAGGGAGACCCAGTACTTC.